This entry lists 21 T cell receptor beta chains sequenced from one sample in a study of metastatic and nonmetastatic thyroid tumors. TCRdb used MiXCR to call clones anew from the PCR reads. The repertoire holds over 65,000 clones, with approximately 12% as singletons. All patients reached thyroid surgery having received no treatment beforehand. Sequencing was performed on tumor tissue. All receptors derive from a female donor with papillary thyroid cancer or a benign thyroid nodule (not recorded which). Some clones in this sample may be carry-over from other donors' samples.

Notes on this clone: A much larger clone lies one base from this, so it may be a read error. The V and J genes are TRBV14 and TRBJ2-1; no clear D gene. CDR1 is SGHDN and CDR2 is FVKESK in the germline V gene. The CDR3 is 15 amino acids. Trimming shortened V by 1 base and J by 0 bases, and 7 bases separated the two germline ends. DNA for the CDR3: TGTGCCAGCAGCCAAGCGGCTATCTCCTACAATGAGCAGTTCTTC. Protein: CASSQAAISYNEQFF.

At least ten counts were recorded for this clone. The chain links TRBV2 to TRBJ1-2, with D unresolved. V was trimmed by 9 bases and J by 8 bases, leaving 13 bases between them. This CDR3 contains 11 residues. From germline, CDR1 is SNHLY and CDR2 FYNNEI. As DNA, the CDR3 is TGTGCCAGTCGAGAACTAGTCGGCTACACCTTC. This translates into CASRELVGYTF. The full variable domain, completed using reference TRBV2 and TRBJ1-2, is EPEVTQTPSHQVTQMGQEVILRCVPISNHLYFYWYRQILGQKVEFLVSFYNNEISEKSEIFDDQFSVERPDGSNFTLKIRSTKLEDSAMYFCASRELVGYTFGSGTRLTVV.

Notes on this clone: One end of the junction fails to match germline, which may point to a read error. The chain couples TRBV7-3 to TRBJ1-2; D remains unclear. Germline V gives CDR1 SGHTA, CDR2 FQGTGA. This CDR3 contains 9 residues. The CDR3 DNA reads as TGTGCCAGCAGCTTATTTCTCCTTTTC. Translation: CASSLFLLF. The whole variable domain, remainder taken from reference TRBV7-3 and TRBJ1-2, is GAGVSQTPSNKVTEKGKYVELRCDPISGHTALYWYRQSLGQGPEFLIYFQGTGAADDSGLPNDRFFAVRPEGSVSTLKIQRTERGDSAVYLCASSLFLLFGSGTRLTVV.

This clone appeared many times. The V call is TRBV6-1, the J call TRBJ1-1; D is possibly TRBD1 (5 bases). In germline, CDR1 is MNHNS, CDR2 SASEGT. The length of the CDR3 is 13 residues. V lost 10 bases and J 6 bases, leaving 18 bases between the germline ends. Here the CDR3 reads CATRVGGMSEAFF. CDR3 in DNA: TGTGCCACCCGAGTTGGGGGTATGTCTGAAGCTTTCTTT.

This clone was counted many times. The CDR3 sequence: CASRNQGRGNTIYF. The CDR3 nucleotides are TGTGCCAGCAGGAATCAGGGGCGGGGAAACACCATATATTTT. The chain recombines TRBV6-1 with TRBJ1-3; a possible D gene is TRBD1 (6 bases). Trimming left V 6 bases short and J 4 bases short, with 13 bases between. The CDR3 has 14 amino acids. The V gene's germline CDR1 is MNHNS and CDR2 SASEGT.

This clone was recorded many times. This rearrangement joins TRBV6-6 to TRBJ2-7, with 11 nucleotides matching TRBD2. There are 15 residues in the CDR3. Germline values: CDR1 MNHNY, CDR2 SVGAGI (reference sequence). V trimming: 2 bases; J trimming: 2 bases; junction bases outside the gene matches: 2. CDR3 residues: CASSYPTSGTYEQYF. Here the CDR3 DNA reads TGTGCCAGCAGTTACCCGACTAGCGGGACCTACGAGCAGTACTTC.

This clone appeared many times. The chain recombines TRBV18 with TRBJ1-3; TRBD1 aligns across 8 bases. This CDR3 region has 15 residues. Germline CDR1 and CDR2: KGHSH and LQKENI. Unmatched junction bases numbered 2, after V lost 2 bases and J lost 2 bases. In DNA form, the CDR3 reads TGTGCCAGCTCACCAGGACAGGGCCCTGGAAACACCATATATTTT. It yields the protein CASSPGQGPGNTIYF.

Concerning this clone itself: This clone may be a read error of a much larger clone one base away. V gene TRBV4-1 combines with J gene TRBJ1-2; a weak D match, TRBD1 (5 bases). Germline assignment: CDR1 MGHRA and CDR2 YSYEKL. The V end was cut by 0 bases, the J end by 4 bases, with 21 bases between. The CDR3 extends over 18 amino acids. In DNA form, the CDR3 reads TGCGCCAGCAGCCAAGAACCCCTCGGGGCCAGTATTGTCTATGGCTACACCTTC. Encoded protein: CASSQEPLGASIVYGYTF.

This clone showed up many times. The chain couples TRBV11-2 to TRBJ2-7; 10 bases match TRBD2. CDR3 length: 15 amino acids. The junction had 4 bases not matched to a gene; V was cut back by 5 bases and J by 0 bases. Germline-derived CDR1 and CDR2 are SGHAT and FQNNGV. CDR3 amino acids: CASSDGLAASYEQYF. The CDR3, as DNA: TGTGCCAGCAGCGACGGACTAGCGGCCTCCTACGAGCAGTACTTC. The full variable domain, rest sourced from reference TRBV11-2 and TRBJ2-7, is EAGVAQSPRYKIIEKRQSVAFWCNPISGHATLYWYQQILGQGPKLLIQFQNNGVVDDSQLPKDRFSAERLKGVDSTLKIQPAKLEDSAVYLCASSDGLAASYEQYFGPGTRLTVT.

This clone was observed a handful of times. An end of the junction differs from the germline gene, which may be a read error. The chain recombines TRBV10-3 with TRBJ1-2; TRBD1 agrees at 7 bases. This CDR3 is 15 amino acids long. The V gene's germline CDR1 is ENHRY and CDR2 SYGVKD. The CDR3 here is CAISDGTVDAYGYTF. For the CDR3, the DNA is TGTGCCATTAGTGACGGGACAGTAGACGCCTATGGCTACACCTTC.

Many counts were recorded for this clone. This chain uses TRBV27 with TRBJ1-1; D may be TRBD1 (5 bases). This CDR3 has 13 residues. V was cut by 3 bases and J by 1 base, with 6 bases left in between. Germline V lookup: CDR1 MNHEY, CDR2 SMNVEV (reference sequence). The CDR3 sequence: CASSFGGNTEAFF. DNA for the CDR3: TGTGCCAGCAGTTTTGGGGGGAACACTGAAGCTTTCTTT.

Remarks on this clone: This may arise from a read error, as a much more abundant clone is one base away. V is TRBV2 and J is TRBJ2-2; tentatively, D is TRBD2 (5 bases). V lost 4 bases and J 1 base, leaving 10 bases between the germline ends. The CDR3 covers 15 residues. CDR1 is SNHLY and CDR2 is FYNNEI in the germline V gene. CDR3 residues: CASSVRVGNTGELFF. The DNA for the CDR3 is TGTGCCAGCAGTGTGAGGGTGGGGAACACCGGGGAGCTGTTTTTT.

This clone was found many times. This CDR3 reads CASTLAELYNEQFF. The CDR3 DNA reads TGTGCCAGTACTCTAGCGGAGCTCTACAATGAGCAGTTCTTC. V gene TRBV2 combines with J gene TRBJ2-1, with 7 positions matching TRBD2. There are 14 residues in the CDR3. The germline V gene encodes CDR1 SNHLY and CDR2 FYNNEI. V gave up 9 bases and J gave up 3 bases; unmatched junction bases: 8.

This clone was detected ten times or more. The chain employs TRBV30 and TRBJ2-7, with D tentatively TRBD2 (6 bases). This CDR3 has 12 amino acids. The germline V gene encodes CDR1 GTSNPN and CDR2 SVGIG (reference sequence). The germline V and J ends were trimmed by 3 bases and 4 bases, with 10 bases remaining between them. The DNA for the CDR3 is TGTGCCTGGAGAGGAGGGGAGTACGAGCAGTACTTC. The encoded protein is CAWRGGEYEQYF. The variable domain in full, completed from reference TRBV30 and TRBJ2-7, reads SQTIHQWPATLVQPVGSPLSLECTVEGTSNPNLYWYRQAAGRGLQLLFYSVGIGQISSEVPQNLSASRPQDRQFILSSKKLLLSDSGFYLCAWRGGEYEQYFGPGTRLTVT.

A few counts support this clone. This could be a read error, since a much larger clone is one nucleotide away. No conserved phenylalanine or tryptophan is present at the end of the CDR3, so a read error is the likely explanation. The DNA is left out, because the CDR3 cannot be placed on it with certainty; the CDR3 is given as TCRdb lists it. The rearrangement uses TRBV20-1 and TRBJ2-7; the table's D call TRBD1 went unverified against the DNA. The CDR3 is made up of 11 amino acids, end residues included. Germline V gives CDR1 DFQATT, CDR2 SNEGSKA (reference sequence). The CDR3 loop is CSATRGMGNPL.

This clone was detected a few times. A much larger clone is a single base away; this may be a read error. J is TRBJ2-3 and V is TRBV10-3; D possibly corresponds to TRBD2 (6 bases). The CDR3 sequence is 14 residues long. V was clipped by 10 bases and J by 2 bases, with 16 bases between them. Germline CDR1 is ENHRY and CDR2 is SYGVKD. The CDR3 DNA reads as TGTGCCACCTGGGGGGAACAGTCCACAGATACGCAGTATTTT. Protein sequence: CATWGEQSTDTQYF.

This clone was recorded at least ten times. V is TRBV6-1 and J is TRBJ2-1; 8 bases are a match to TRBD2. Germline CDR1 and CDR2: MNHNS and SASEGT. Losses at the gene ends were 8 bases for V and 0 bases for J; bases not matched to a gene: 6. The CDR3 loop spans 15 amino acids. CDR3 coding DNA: TGTGCCAGCTCTACCGGGACTAGCTCCTACAATGAGCAGTTCTTC. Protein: CASSTGTSSYNEQFF.

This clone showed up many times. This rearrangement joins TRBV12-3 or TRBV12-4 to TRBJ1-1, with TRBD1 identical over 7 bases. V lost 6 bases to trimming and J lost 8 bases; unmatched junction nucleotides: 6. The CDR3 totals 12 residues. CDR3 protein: CASRHPGGEAFF. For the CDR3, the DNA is TGTGCCAGCAGACATCCAGGGGGGGAAGCTTTCTTT.

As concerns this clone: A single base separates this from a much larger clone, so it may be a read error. The DNA for the CDR3 is TGTGCCAGCAGCTCCGCGGTGTCTAGCGGAGTTAACCATCTAGCCAAAAACATTCAGTACTTC. Amino acid sequence: CASSSAVSSGVNHLAKNIQYF. The chain has TRBV11-1 and TRBJ2-4, with 7 nucleotides matching TRBD2. The CDR3 extends over 21 amino acids. V gave up 4 bases and J gave up 0 bases; unmatched junction bases: 21. Germline assignment: CDR1 SGHAT and CDR2 FQDESV (reference sequence). Supplemented by reference TRBV11-1 and TRBJ2-4, the full variable domain reads EAEVAQSPRYKITEKSQAVAFWCDPISGHATLYWYRQILGQGPELLVQFQDESVVDDSQLPKDRFSAERLKGVDSTLKIQPAELGDSAMYLCASSSAVSSGVNHLAKNIQYFGAGTRLSVL.

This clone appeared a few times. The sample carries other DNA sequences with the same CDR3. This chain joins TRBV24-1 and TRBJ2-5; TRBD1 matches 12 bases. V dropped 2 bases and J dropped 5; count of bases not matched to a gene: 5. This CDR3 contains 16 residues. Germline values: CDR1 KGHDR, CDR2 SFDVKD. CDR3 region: CATSDSGQGATETQYF. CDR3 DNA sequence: TGTGCCACCAGTGATTCGGGACAGGGGGCTACGGAGACCCAGTACTTC.

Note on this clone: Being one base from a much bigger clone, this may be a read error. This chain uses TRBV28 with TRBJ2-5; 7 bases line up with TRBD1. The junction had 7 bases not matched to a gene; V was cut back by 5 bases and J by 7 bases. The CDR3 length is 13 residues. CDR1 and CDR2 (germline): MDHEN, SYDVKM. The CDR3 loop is CASSLGQKGTQYF. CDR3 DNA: TGTGCCAGCAGTCTGGGACAGAAAGGGACCCAGTACTTC.